These 31 T cell receptor beta chains were all obtained from the same sample, sequenced in a study of beta chain features in type 1 diabetes. Every bit of the isolated RNA underwent reverse transcription, so sequencing read expressed TCRB transcripts. The method was immunoSEQ multiplex PCR; TCRdb's version includes in-frame clones alone and lacks a portion of them. The sample comprises a few hundred thousand clones, 30% of which are singletons, and 0.05% to 0.065% rests with the top ten. Sequenced material: naive CD4+ T cells from blood. These receptors all come from a man between 18 and 35 years old in good health.

The V gene is TRBV10-3, the J gene TRBJ2-7; D unclear. This CDR3 spans 12 amino acids. Germline V gene lookup returns CDR1 ENHRY and CDR2 SYGVKD. V lost 4 bases and J 2 bases, leaving 6 bases between the germline ends. Here the CDR3 DNA reads TGTGCCATCAGTGGGGAAACCTACGAGCAGTACTTC. Translated: CAISGETYEQYF.

The chain carries TRBV5-1 and TRBJ2-3; D may be TRBD1 (6 bases). The germline V and J ends were trimmed by 4 bases and 5 bases, with 14 bases remaining between them. CDR1 is SGHRS, CDR2 YFSETQ, per germline. The CDR3 covers 14 residues. CDR3 sequence reads: CASSRIQGLDTQYF. Written as DNA, the CDR3 is TGCGCCAGCAGCCGCATACAGGGATTAGATACGCAGTATTTT.

Only a few counts were recorded for this clone. The chain recombines TRBV5-1 with TRBJ2-2, with D perhaps matching TRBD1 (5 bases). V gave up 0 bases and J gave up 0 bases, with 6 bases separating them. The CDR3 is 15 residues long. Germline CDR1 is SGHRS and CDR2 is YFSETQ. The CDR3 spells CASSLEDTNTGELFF. Here the CDR3 DNA reads TGCGCCAGCAGCTTGGAGGACACGAACACCGGGGAGCTGTTTTTT.

This chain uses TRBV5-4 with TRBJ2-3; the match to TRBD2 covers 8 bases. The CDR3 has 15 residues. V lost 4 bases and J lost 6; bases outside the gene matches: 10. Germline V gene lookup returns CDR1 SGHNT and CDR2 YYREEE (reference sequence). The CDR3 sequence: CASSPWAGGSDTQYF. As DNA, the CDR3 is TGTGCCAGCAGCCCTTGGGCGGGAGGTTCGGATACGCAGTATTTT.

There are a few counts of this clone. The V call is TRBV30, the J call TRBJ2-3, with D maybe TRBD1 (5 bases). The length of the CDR3 is 14 residues. From germline, CDR1 is GTSNPN and CDR2 SVGIG (reference sequence). The V gene lost 0 bases and the J gene lost 0 bases, with 7 bases spanning the gap. The CDR3, as DNA: TGTGCCTGGAGTGTACAGGACAGCACAGATACGCAGTATTTT. Translation gives CAWSVQDSTDTQYF.

The V gene is TRBV29-1, the J gene TRBJ2-7, with 7 nucleotides matching TRBD1. The V gene's germline CDR1 is SQVTM and CDR2 ANQGSEA. The CDR3 covers 12 residues. Unmatched junction bases numbered 7, after V lost 6 bases and J lost 5 bases. The CDR3 DNA reads TGCAGCGTCCGACAGGGTTCGCACGAGCAGTACTTC. Its translation is CSVRQGSHEQYF.

This clone was counted between two and nine times. CDR3 region: CASKRLDSYEQYF. The CDR3 nucleotides read TGCGCCAGCAAGAGGCTAGACTCCTACGAGCAGTACTTC. V is TRBV5-1 and J is TRBJ2-7; D uncertain. This CDR3 spans 13 amino acids. The V end was cut by 6 bases, the J end by 0 bases, with 10 bases between. Germline assignment: CDR1 SGHRS and CDR2 YFSETQ.

V is TRBV27 and J is TRBJ2-1; D is uncertain. CDR3 length: 15 amino acids. Germline V lookup: CDR1 MNHEY, CDR2 SMNVEV (reference sequence). Trimming took 3 bases from V and 2 from J, leaving 11 bases between them. CDR3 DNA sequence: TGTGCCAGCAGTTTCGGGCAGGCGGCCTACAATGAGCAGTTCTTC. This codes for CASSFGQAAYNEQFF.

The genes are TRBV2 and TRBJ2-7, with 12 nucleotides matching TRBD2. The CDR3 loop spans 15 amino acids. V lost 4 bases to trimming and J lost 5 bases; unmatched junction nucleotides: 6. Germline lookup yields CDR1 SNHLY and CDR2 FYNNEI. The CDR3 sequence is CASSALAGGQNEQYF. Here the CDR3 DNA reads TGTGCCAGCAGTGCTCTAGCGGGAGGGCAAAACGAGCAGTACTTC.

In its sample, this clone was seen a few times. As DNA, the CDR3 is TGTGCCAGCTCACCGCCTAGCGGGAGCGGTGAGACCCAGTACTTC. It is translated as CASSPPSGSGETQYF. This chain connects TRBV18 to TRBJ2-5, with 10 bases lining up with TRBD2. The V segment lost 3 bases and the J segment 5 bases; nucleotides outside the gene matches: 6. CDR3 size: 15 residues. Germline V gives CDR1 KGHSH, CDR2 LQKENI.

This sequence joins TRBV29-1 and TRBJ2-2; 12 bases align to TRBD2. CDR1 and CDR2 (germline): SQVTM, ANQGSEA. Germline trimming cut 4 bases from V and 4 bases from J; bases unmatched to any gene: 10. There are 17 residues in the CDR3. The CDR3: CSVGGLAGGPLTGELFF. The DNA for the CDR3 is TGCAGCGTTGGAGGTCTAGCGGGAGGGCCCCTCACCGGGGAGCTGTTTTTT.

This sequence joins TRBV25-1 and TRBJ1-1, with D possibly matching TRBD1 (5 bases). This CDR3 is 14 amino acids long. Trimming took 8 bases from V and 0 from J, leaving 13 bases between them. Per germline, CDR1 MGHDK and CDR2 SYGVNS. DNA of the CDR3: TGTGCCAGCCGATACAAGGGGCTGAACACTGAAGCTTTCTTT. Protein sequence: CASRYKGLNTEAFF.

The V call is TRBV7-2, the J call TRBJ2-4; a weak D match, TRBD2 (5 bases). CDR3 length: 16 amino acids. V was clipped by 1 base and J by 3 bases, with 13 bases between them. Per germline, CDR1 SGHTA and CDR2 FQGNSA. The CDR3 DNA reads TGTGCCAGCAGCTTAGACATGGGGAGTGGCAAAAACATTCAGTACTTC. Translated, it gives CASSLDMGSGKNIQYF.

This clone came up a few times. CDR3 amino acids: CASSVDRGGGQETQYF. The CDR3 nucleotides are TGTGCCAGCAGCGTAGACAGGGGAGGGGGCCAAGAGACCCAGTACTTC. This rearrangement joins TRBV9 to TRBJ2-5; perhaps D is TRBD1 or TRBD2 (7 bases each). Trimming pared 0 bases from V and 1 base from J, leaving 13 bases between. The CDR3 has 16 amino acids. In germline, CDR1 is SGDLS, CDR2 YYNGEE.

This clone came up a few times. V is TRBV28 and J is TRBJ2-5; 7 positions agree with TRBD2. Germline CDR1 MDHEN, CDR2 SYDVKM. Trimming removed 2 bases from V and 5 bases from J; junction bases left unmatched: 8. This CDR3 is built from 15 residues. The CDR3 coding sequence is TGTGCCAGCAGTTTACTGGCGGGAGCTCGGGAGACCCAGTACTTC. The encoded protein is CASSLLAGARETQYF. The full variable domain, in which reference TRBV28 and TRBJ2-5 provide the parts outside the CDR3, is DVKVTQSSRYLVKRTGEKVFLECVQDMDHENMFWYRQDPGLGLRLIYFSYDVKMKEKGDIPEGYSVSREKKERFSLILESASTNQTSMYLCASSLLAGARETQYFGPGTRLLVL.

V and J are TRBV7-9 and TRBJ2-7, with 14 bases aligning to TRBD2. V shed 5 bases and J 4 bases; nucleotides not matched to a gene: 4. Germline values: CDR1 SEHNR, CDR2 FQNEAQ (reference sequence). There are 15 residues in the CDR3. The CDR3 is CASSHGTSGSYEQYF. The CDR3 nucleotides are TGTGCCAGCAGCCACGGGACTAGCGGGAGTTACGAGCAGTACTTC.

The chain combines TRBV9 with TRBJ2-1; D possibly corresponds to TRBD1 (5 bases). Deletions cut 4 bases from V and 0 bases from J, with 11 bases between. CDR3 length equals 15 residues. The germline gives CDR1 SGDLS, CDR2 YYNGEE. The CDR3 spells CASSSRASSYNEQFF. CDR3 DNA: TGTGCCAGCAGCTCCAGGGCGAGCTCCTACAATGAGCAGTTCTTC.

A few counts support this clone. The chain is built from TRBV5-4 and TRBJ2-2; the D gene is possibly TRBD1 (5 bases). Trimming stripped 4 bases from V and 1 base from J, with 8 bases between. The CDR3 runs to 14 residues. Germline values: CDR1 SGHNT, CDR2 YYREEE (reference sequence). The CDR3 DNA sequence: TGTGCCAGCAGCGCCACAGGGAACACCGGGGAGCTGTTTTTT. This encodes CASSATGNTGELFF.

This clone was observed a few times. The chain uses TRBV29-1 and TRBJ2-1; D gene ambiguous. The CDR3 has 12 amino acids. Trimming removed 5 bases from V and 4 bases from J, with 9 bases in between. Looked up from germline, CDR1 is SQVTM and CDR2 is ANQGSEA. CDR3 sequence: CSVKGNYNEQFF. In nucleotides, the CDR3 is TGCAGCGTTAAGGGAAATTACAATGAGCAGTTCTTC.

This clone showed up just a few times. Sequence at one end of the junction differs from germline and may be a read error. V gene TRBV28 combines with J gene TRBJ1-3; D gene uncertain. The CDR3 has 11 amino acids. Germline lookup yields CDR1 MDHEN and CDR2 SYDVKM. For the CDR3, the DNA is TGTGCCAGCACCTCAAGGACCGAGAGTCATTTT. Its protein is CASTSRTESHF. The full variable domain, in which reference TRBV28 and TRBJ1-3 provide the parts outside the CDR3, is DVKVTQSSRYLVKRTGEKVFLECVQDMDHENMFWYRQDPGLGLRLIYFSYDVKMKEKGDIPEGYSVSREKKERFSLILESASTNQTSMYLCASTSRTESHFGEGSWLTVV.

The CDR3 loop reads CAWSAGTGGRGSNQPQHF. The DNA for the CDR3 is TGTGCCTGGAGTGCCGGGACAGGGGGCCGGGGGAGCAATCAGCCCCAGCATTTT. V is TRBV30 and J is TRBJ1-5; 12 bases fit TRBD1. Germline loops: CDR1 GTSNPN, CDR2 SVGIG (reference sequence). The ends lost 1 base at V and 1 base at J; junction bases unmatched: 8. The CDR3 length is 18 residues.

This clone was recorded a few times. The chain links TRBV15 to TRBJ1-1; D unclear. Germline V gene lookup returns CDR1 LNHNV and CDR2 YYDKDF (reference sequence). V was pared by 1 base and J by 2 bases, with 11 bases between. This CDR3 comprises 15 residues. The CDR3 bases are TGTGCCACCAGCAGAGTCCTGTACAGCAACACTGAAGCTTTCTTT. This codes for CATSRVLYSNTEAFF.

This clone was counted between two and nine times. The chain links TRBV4-2 to TRBJ2-1, with 13 bases lining up with TRBD2. Germline CDR1 LGHNA, CDR2 YNFKEQ. V was pared by 1 base and J by 4 bases, with 4 bases of the junction left unmatched. The CDR3 consists of 17 residues. The CDR3 here is CASSQAGTSGIYNEQFF. Here the CDR3 DNA reads TGTGCCAGCAGCCAAGCTGGGACTAGCGGGATTTACAATGAGCAGTTCTTC.

The rearrangement uses TRBV5-6 and TRBJ2-5; D may be TRBD2 (6 bases). This CDR3 region has 15 residues. The germline CDR1 and CDR2 sequences are SGHDT and YYEEEE. The V end lost 3 bases, the J end lost 5 bases, and 17 bases lay between the germline ends. CDR3 coding DNA: TGTGCCAGCAGCTCGGCGGTTGGGAGGCAGGAGACCCAGTACTTC. Protein: CASSSAVGRQETQYF.

There are a few counts of this clone. The genes are TRBV5-1 and TRBJ2-3; 7 positions agree with TRBD1. Germline lookup yields CDR1 SGHRS and CDR2 YFSETQ. The CDR3 runs to 16 residues. The junction had 11 bases not matched to a gene; V was cut back by 4 bases and J by 3 bases. The CDR3 region is CASSAAPGTVTDTQYF. The CDR3 DNA is TGCGCCAGCAGCGCAGCCCCCGGGACAGTAACAGATACGCAGTATTTT.

This clone was seen more than once but under ten times. This rearrangement joins TRBV7-2 to TRBJ2-3; the match to TRBD2 covers 8 bases. The junction had 13 bases not matched to a gene; V was cut back by 8 bases and J by 0 bases. The germline CDR1 and CDR2 sequences are SGHTA and FQGNSA. CDR3 length equals 17 residues. This chain's CDR3 is CASHPRAGGRSTDTQYF. In DNA form, the CDR3 reads TGTGCCAGCCATCCCCGGGCGGGGGGCAGGAGCACAGATACGCAGTATTTT. Full variable domain (outside the CDR3, taken from reference TRBV7-2 and TRBJ2-3): GAGVSQSPSNKVTEKGKDVELRCDPISGHTALYWYRQSLGQGLEFLIYFQGNSAPDKSGLPSDRFSAERTGGSVSTLTIQRTQQEDSAVYLCASHPRAGGRSTDTQYFGPGTRLTVL.

The rearrangement links TRBV5-1 to TRBJ2-2, with TRBD2 identical over 10 bases. Trimming removed 7 bases from V and 3 bases from J; junction bases left unmatched: 9. The CDR3 spans 16 residues. Looked up from germline, CDR1 is SGHRS and CDR2 is YFSETQ. The CDR3 DNA is TGCGCCAGCGGAACGGATAGCGGGAGGTACACCGGGGAGCTGTTTTTT. Its translation: CASGTDSGRYTGELFF.

This clone was detected only a few times. The CDR3 loop reads CASSQDGSGGRTDTQYF. DNA of the CDR3: TGTGCCAGCAGCCAAGATGGTTCGGGAGGGCGCACAGATACGCAGTATTTT. The J gene is TRBJ2-3, the V gene TRBV14, with 8 bases lining up with TRBD2. CDR3 length equals 17 residues. V dropped 0 bases and J dropped 1; count of bases not matched to a gene: 6. Looked up from germline, CDR1 is SGHDN and CDR2 is FVKESK. Full variable domain (missing parts from reference TRBV14 and TRBJ2-3): EAGVTQFPSHSVIEKGQTVTLRCDPISGHDNLYWYRRVMGKEIKFLLHFVKESKQDESGMPNNRFLAERTGGTYSTLKVQPAELEDSGVYFCASSQDGSGGRTDTQYFGPGTRLTVL.

This clone was seen a handful of times. CDR3 amino acids: CASSLGTDSYNEQFF. The CDR3 nucleotides read TGTGCCAGCTCACTTGGGACTGACTCCTACAATGAGCAGTTCTTC. V and J are TRBV18 and TRBJ2-1, with a weak D call TRBD2 (6 bases). V was shortened by 4 bases and J by 0 bases, with 10 bases between the two germline ends. There are 15 residues in the CDR3. The germline CDR1 and CDR2 sequences are KGHSH and LQKENI.

Only one count was recorded for this clone. V is TRBV27 and J is TRBJ2-7, with TRBD1 as a possible D gene (6 bases). Germline CDR1 MNHEY, CDR2 SMNVEV (reference sequence). Trimming took off 3 bases at V and 3 bases at J, with 18 bases between the two ends. The CDR3 is 16 residues long. The CDR3 loop reads CASSFGQTLAFYEQYF. CDR3 nucleotides: TGTGCCAGCAGTTTCGGACAGACGCTTGCGTTCTACGAGCAGTACTTC.

V and J are TRBV28 and TRBJ1-4, with D maybe TRBD1 (5 bases). Trimming removed 7 bases at V and 2 bases at J, with 14 bases between. CDR3 size: 15 residues. Germline CDR1 MDHEN, CDR2 SYDVKM. CDR3 sequence (DNA): TGTGCCAGCACCCTTGGGGGAGCGACTAATGAAAAACTGTTTTTT. Residues: CASTLGGATNEKLFF.